These 13 T cell receptor beta chains came from one sample sequenced in a study of regulatory T cells in long-lasting Graves disease. As for time point: newly diagnosed GD, antithyroid drugs for less than 3 months. From RNA extracted from PBMCs, the TCR library was made. Investigators prepared the TCR beta libraries by applying iRepertoire HTBI primers and Arm-PCR of CDR3 regions. TCRdb redid the calling of the multiplex PCR reads with MiXCR, one entry per CDR3 protein. The repertoire consists of under 300,000 distinct CDR3 sequences, with around 16% occurring once and the leading ten covering around 20%. The material was peripheral blood mononuclear cells (PBMCs), obtained at new diagnosis, from a patient treated with antithyroid drugs. Receptor source: a female donor with Graves disease.

The sample holds many counts of this clonotype. J is TRBJ2-3 and V is TRBV7-3; D gene uncertain. This CDR3 is built from 12 residues. Germline V gene data show CDR1 as SGHTA and CDR2 as FQGTGA. The V and J ends lost 4 bases and 2 bases respectively, with 4 bases between them. The CDR3 spells CASSSPTDTQYF. CDR3 DNA: TGTGCCAGCAGCTCCCCCACAGATACGCAGTATTTT.

This clonotype was recorded at least ten times. The rearrangement uses TRBV18 and TRBJ2-5; 10 bases map to TRBD2. The ends lost 3 bases at V and 1 base at J; junction bases unmatched: 5. Germline values: CDR1 KGHSH, CDR2 LQKENI. CDR3 size: 16 residues. The chain's CDR3 is CASSPVQREGQETQYF. In nucleotides, the CDR3 is TGTGCCAGCTCACCGGTCCAGCGGGAGGGCCAAGAGACCCAGTACTTC.

This clonotype has a handful of counts. The chain links TRBV10-3 to TRBJ2-5; the match to TRBD2 covers 15 bases. With 3 bases clipped from V and 5 bases from J, the junction kept 4 bases outside the gene matches. The germline V gene encodes CDR1 ENHRY and CDR2 SYGVKD. This CDR3 is 16 amino acids long. The CDR3 reads CAISDGLAGGRETQYF. The CDR3 DNA is TGTGCCATCAGTGACGGACTAGCGGGAGGGCGGGAGACCCAGTACTTC.

As concerns this clonotype: Compared with germline, one end of the junction differs, possibly owing to a read error. The chain has TRBV7-9 and TRBJ1-2, with 8 nucleotides matching TRBD1. Germline V gene lookup returns CDR1 SEHNR and CDR2 FQNEAQ (reference sequence). The CDR3 is made up of 14 amino acids. The CDR3: CASSRGQGDYGCTF. The CDR3 DNA follows: TGTGCCAGCAGTCGAGGACAGGGCGACTATGGCTGCACCTTC. Supplemented by reference TRBV7-9 and TRBJ1-2, the full variable domain reads DTGVSQNPRHKITKRGQNVTFRCDPISEHNRLYWYRQTLGQGPEFLTYFQNEAQLEKSRLLSDRFSAERPKGSFSTLEIQRTEQGDSAMYLCASSRGQGDYGCTFGSGTRLTVV.

Ten or more counts support this clonotype. The chain joins TRBV18 to TRBJ1-1, with D possibly TRBD1 on 5 matching bases. The CDR3 is 17 residues long. V was shortened by 3 bases and J by 3 bases, with 20 bases between the two germline ends. Germline-derived CDR1 and CDR2 are KGHSH and LQKENI. CDR3 amino acids: CASSPGQGGVRDTEAFF. CDR3 in DNA: TGTGCCAGCTCACCTGGGCAGGGTGGAGTAAGGGACACTGAAGCTTTCTTT.

This clonotype was seen repeatedly, ten times or more. This chain uses TRBV2 with TRBJ2-2; perhaps TRBD2 as D (6 bases). From germline, CDR1 is SNHLY and CDR2 FYNNEI. The V and J ends lost 7 bases and 1 base respectively, with 13 bases between them. The CDR3 sequence is 15 residues long. This chain's CDR3 is CASTETGGNTGELFF. The CDR3 DNA reads TGTGCCAGCACAGAAACCGGGGGGAACACCGGGGAGCTGTTTTTT.

This clonotype was found a few times. V is TRBV6-2 or TRBV6-3 and J is TRBJ2-1, with D possibly being TRBD2 (7 bases). The length of the CDR3 is 16 residues. The germline V gene has CDR1 MNHEY and CDR2 SVGEGT. The V end lost 7 bases, the J end lost 4 bases, and 20 bases lay between the germline ends. The CDR3 region has the DNA TGTGCCAGCACCCCCCGAGGGGGGGGACTTTACAATGAGCAGTTCTTC. It encodes CASTPRGGGLYNEQFF.

The table lists this clonotype with many counts. J is TRBJ2-3 and V is TRBV20-1, with D unresolved. V lost 6 bases and J lost 0, with 7 bases in between. There are 12 residues in the CDR3. Germline lookup yields CDR1 DFQATT and CDR2 SNEGSKA (reference sequence). CDR3 in DNA: TGCAGTGCGCCACACAGCACAGATACGCAGTATTTT. This codes for CSAPHSTDTQYF.

This clonotype was recorded at least ten times. The chain couples TRBV28 to TRBJ2-7; D may be TRBD1 (5 bases). CDR1 is MDHEN, CDR2 SYDVKM, per germline. The CDR3 length is 13 residues. Trimming pared 2 bases from V and 3 bases from J, leaving 8 bases between. CDR3 region: CASSLSQGYEQYF. CDR3 nucleotide sequence: TGTGCCAGCAGTTTAAGCCAGGGCTACGAGCAGTACTTC.

In its sample, this clonotype was seen many times. V usage is TRBV15 and J usage is TRBJ1-2; D is undetermined. Germline V lookup: CDR1 LNHNV, CDR2 YYDKDF (reference sequence). The CDR3 has 13 residues. Trimming pared 3 bases from V and 5 bases from J, leaving 10 bases between. CDR3 amino acids: CATSREMRYGYTF. In DNA form, the CDR3 reads TGTGCCACCAGCAGGGAGATGAGATATGGCTACACCTTC. Using reference TRBV15 and TRBJ1-2 for the parts outside the CDR3, the full variable domain is DAMVIQNPRYQVTQFGKPVTLSCSQTLNHNVMYWYQQKSSQAPKLLFHYYDKDFNNEADTPDNFQSRRPNTSFCFLDIRSPGLGDTAMYLCATSREMRYGYTFGSGTRLTVV.

V gene TRBV27 combines with J gene TRBJ2-3; no clear D. This CDR3 is 16 amino acids long. V was trimmed by 3 bases and J by 6 bases, leaving 19 bases between them. Per germline, CDR1 MNHEY and CDR2 SMNVEV (reference sequence). Here the CDR3 DNA reads TGTGCCAGCAGTTTTTCTGTCGCACTCCGAGCCGATACGCAGTATTTT. Its translation is CASSFSVALRADTQYF.

This clonotype showed up many times. The chain combines TRBV24-1 with TRBJ2-1, with 11 bases identical to TRBD2. From germline, CDR1 is KGHDR and CDR2 SFDVKD. CDR3 length: 16 amino acids. V trimming: 2 bases; J trimming: 4 bases; junction bases outside the gene matches: 3. The chain's CDR3 is CATSDSGLAGYNEQFF. The CDR3 bases are TGTGCCACCAGTGATTCCGGACTAGCGGGTTACAATGAGCAGTTCTTC.

This clonotype showed up many times. CDR3 in DNA: TGTGCCAGCAGCCCCACCGGCGGTCGTGAAAAACTGTTTTTT. Translating gives CASSPTGGREKLFF. The chain carries TRBV12-3 or TRBV12-4 and TRBJ1-4; D uncertain. CDR3 size: 14 residues. V dropped 6 bases and J dropped 7 bases, with 15 bases sitting between them.